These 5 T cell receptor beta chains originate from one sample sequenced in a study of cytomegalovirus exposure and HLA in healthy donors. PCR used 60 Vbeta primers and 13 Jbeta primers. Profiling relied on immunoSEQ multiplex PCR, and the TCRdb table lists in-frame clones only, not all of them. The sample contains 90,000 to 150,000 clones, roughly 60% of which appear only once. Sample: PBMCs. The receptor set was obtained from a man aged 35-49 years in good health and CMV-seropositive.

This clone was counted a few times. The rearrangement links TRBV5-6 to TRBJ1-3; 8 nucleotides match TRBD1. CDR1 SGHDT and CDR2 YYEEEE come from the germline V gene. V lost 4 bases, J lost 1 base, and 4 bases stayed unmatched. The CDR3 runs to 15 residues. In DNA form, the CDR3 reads TGTGCCAGCAGCCGACAGGGGCGGTCTGGAAACACCATATATTTT. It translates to CASSRQGRSGNTIYF.

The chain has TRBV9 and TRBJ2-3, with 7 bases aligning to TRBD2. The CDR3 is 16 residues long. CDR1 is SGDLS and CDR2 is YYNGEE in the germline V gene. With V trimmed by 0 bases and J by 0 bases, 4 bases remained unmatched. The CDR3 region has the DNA TGTGCCAGCAGCGTAGAAGCGGGAACTAGCACAGATACGCAGTATTTT. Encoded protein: CASSVEAGTSTDTQYF.

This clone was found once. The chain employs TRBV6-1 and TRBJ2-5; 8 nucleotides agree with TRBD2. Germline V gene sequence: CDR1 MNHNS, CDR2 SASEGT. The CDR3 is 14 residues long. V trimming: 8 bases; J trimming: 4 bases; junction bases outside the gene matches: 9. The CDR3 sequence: CASSAGRGAETQYF. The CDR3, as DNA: TGTGCCAGCTCCGCCGGGCGGGGGGCAGAGACCCAGTACTTC.

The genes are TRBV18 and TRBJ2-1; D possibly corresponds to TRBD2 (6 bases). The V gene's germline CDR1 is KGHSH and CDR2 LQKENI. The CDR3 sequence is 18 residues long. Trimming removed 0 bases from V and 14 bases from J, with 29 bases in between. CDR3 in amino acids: CASSPPSLRTSKGMFEFF. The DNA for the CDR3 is TGTGCCAGCTCACCACCGAGCCTAAGAACTAGCAAAGGGATGTTCGAGTTCTTC.

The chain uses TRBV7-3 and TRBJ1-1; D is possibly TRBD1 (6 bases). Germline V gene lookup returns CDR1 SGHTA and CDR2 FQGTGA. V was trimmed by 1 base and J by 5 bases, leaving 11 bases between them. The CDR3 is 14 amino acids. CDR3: CASSLMVGATEAFF. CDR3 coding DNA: TGTGCCAGCAGCTTAATGGTGGGGGCGACTGAAGCTTTCTTT.